Listed here are 22 T cell receptor beta chains from one sample, sequenced in a study of persistence of HIV-infected CD4 T cells. This was the immunoSEQ version 4 assay in survey mode. Assay used: immunoSEQ multiplex PCR; TCRdb lists only in-frame clones, some missing. The table shows more than 15,000 clones, with almost 65% occurring only once. Lysates of CMV-infected fibroblasts at approximately 9.4 ug/mL stimulated these cells. Sorting selected CD4+ T cells upregulating both CD40 ligand and CD69. Their recognized antigens are unknown. The sample consisted of CD4+ T cells sorted from PBMCs after roughly 17-hour stimulation, taken from a patient who received antiretroviral therapy. The source of these receptors is an adult woman with HIV who was CMV-seropositive.

The rearrangement links TRBV2 to TRBJ1-1; no definite D call. The CDR3 runs 15 residues. Trimming took 2 bases from V and 0 from J, leaving 10 bases between them. Per germline, CDR1 SNHLY and CDR2 FYNNEI. Here the CDR3 DNA reads TGTGCCAGCAGTGAAATGGCGCTTATGAACACTGAAGCTTTCTTT. Protein product: CASSEMALMNTEAFF. The full variable domain, its missing parts supplied by reference TRBV2 and TRBJ1-1, is EPEVTQTPSHQVTQMGQEVILRCVPISNHLYFYWYRQILGQKVEFLVSFYNNEISEKSEIFDDQFSVERPDGSNFTLKIRSTKLEDSAMYFCASSEMALMNTEAFFGQGTRLTVV.

V and J are TRBV6-5 and TRBJ1-5; D gene uncertain. The ends were cut back, 6 bases at V and 1 base at J, with 13 bases in the middle. The CDR3 spans 15 residues. Germline values: CDR1 MNHEY, CDR2 SVGAGI. CDR3 protein: CASSHQTLSNQPQHF. The DNA for the CDR3 is TGTGCCAGCAGCCACCAGACCCTCAGCAATCAGCCCCAGCATTTT.

The chain employs TRBV19 and TRBJ2-5; 8 bases align to TRBD2. The V segment lost 1 base and the J segment 4 bases; nucleotides outside the gene matches: 5. Germline V CDR1 and CDR2: LNHDA, SQIVND (reference sequence). The CDR3 consists of 15 residues. As DNA, the CDR3 is TGTGCCAGTAGTATAGCGGGGGGGCGCCGAGAGACCCAGTACTTC. Its translation is CASSIAGGRRETQYF.

The genes are TRBV10-3 and TRBJ2-2, with 12 bases lining up with TRBD2. V gave up 2 bases and J gave up 7 bases; unmatched junction bases: 8. The CDR3 covers 17 residues. Germline lookup yields CDR1 ENHRY and CDR2 SYGVKD. The DNA for the CDR3 is TGTGCCATCAGTGAGCGGCTAGCGGGGGGGATCAACGGGGAGCTGTTTTTT. Encoded protein: CAISERLAGGINGELFF.

The rearrangement uses TRBV27 and TRBJ1-1; the D is unclear. In germline, CDR1 is MNHEY, CDR2 SMNVEV (reference sequence). This CDR3 region has 13 residues. Trimming shortened V by 5 bases and J by 0 bases, and 7 bases separated the two germline ends. Here the CDR3 DNA reads TGTGCCAGCAGTCAAGTGGTGAACACTGAAGCTTTCTTT. This encodes CASSQVVNTEAFF.

The V gene is TRBV3-1 (or the pseudogene TRBV3-2), the J gene TRBJ2-1, with D possibly TRBD2 on 6 matching bases. The length of the CDR3 is 15 residues. V dropped 3 bases and J dropped 3 bases, with 12 bases sitting between them. Germline V gene sequence: CDR1 LGHDT, CDR2 YNNKEL (reference sequence). CDR3 protein: CASSQGLQYYNEQFF. CDR3 DNA sequence: TGTGCCAGCAGCCAGGGACTTCAGTACTACAATGAGCAGTTCTTC.

V gene TRBV19 combines with J gene TRBJ1-5; 7 nucleotides agree with TRBD1. V was clipped by 5 bases and J by 6 bases; unmatched bases: 7. CDR1 LNHDA and CDR2 SQIVND come from the germline V gene (reference sequence). This CDR3 contains 14 residues. The CDR3 here is CASSHNRGGQPQHF. DNA for the CDR3: TGTGCCAGTAGTCACAACAGGGGTGGTCAGCCCCAGCATTTT.

V and J are TRBV11-3 and TRBJ2-1, with 8 nucleotides matching TRBD2. The J segment lost 10 bases and the V segment lost 3 bases, leaving 8 bases of the junction unmatched. Looked up from germline, CDR1 is SGHNT and CDR2 is YENEEA. The CDR3 covers 14 residues. The CDR3 nucleotides read TGTGCCAGCAGCTTGGGAGAACCGGGAGGGGAGCAGTTCTTC. Translating gives CASSLGEPGGEQFF.

The chain uses TRBV9 and TRBJ2-1; maybe TRBD2 (5 bases). Germline-derived CDR1 and CDR2 are SGDLS and YYNGEE. The CDR3 has 15 amino acids. The V end was cut by 4 bases, the J end by 5 bases, with 16 bases between. The CDR3 here is CASSSLAFHNNEQFF. CDR3 DNA: TGTGCCAGCAGCTCGCTAGCCTTCCATAACAATGAGCAGTTCTTC.

This clone has only a few counts. The V gene is TRBV7-9, the J gene TRBJ1-2; TRBD1 might be the D (5 bases). V gave up 4 bases and J gave up 13 bases, with 22 bases separating them. Looked up from germline, CDR1 is SEHNR and CDR2 is FQNEAQ (reference sequence). The CDR3 runs 14 residues. This CDR3 is CASSSPGDHRPSTF. The CDR3 DNA reads TGTGCCAGCAGCTCCCCCGGGGACCACCGGCCCTCCACCTTC.

This clone came up a few times. V is TRBV19 and J is TRBJ1-1; TRBD1 is a possible D gene (6 bases). Trimming stripped 7 bases from V and 2 bases from J, with 11 bases between. This CDR3 is 13 amino acids long. In germline, CDR1 is LNHDA, CDR2 SQIVND (reference sequence). CDR3 residues: CASIGTTNTEAFF. The DNA for the CDR3 is TGTGCCAGTATTGGGACAACCAACACTGAAGCTTTCTTT. The full variable domain, rest sourced from reference TRBV19 and TRBJ1-1, is DGGITQSPKYLFRKEGQNVTLSCEQNLNHDAMYWYRQDPGQGLRLIYYSQIVNDFQKGDIAEGYSVSREKKESFPLTVTSAQKNPTAFYLCASIGTTNTEAFFGQGTRLTVV.

This rearrangement joins TRBV19 to TRBJ1-1; D call uncertain. Per the germline V gene, CDR1 is LNHDA and CDR2 is SQIVND (reference sequence). Trimming took 7 bases from V and 1 from J, leaving 4 bases between them. This CDR3 has 11 residues. The DNA for the CDR3 is TGTGCCAGTAAGGAGAACACTGAAGCTTTCTTT. Amino acids: CASKENTEAFF.

This chain connects TRBV7-9 to TRBJ2-2; D ambiguous. The germline V gene has CDR1 SEHNR and CDR2 FQNEAQ (reference sequence). The CDR3 has 14 residues. V shed 0 bases and J shed 6 bases, with 8 bases lying between them. In nucleotides, the CDR3 is TGTGCCAGCAGCTTAGCAGGGAAGCCCGGGGAGCTGTTTTTT. Translated, it gives CASSLAGKPGELFF.

The table lists this clone with a few counts. The rearrangement uses TRBV15 and TRBJ1-4, with 7 bases matching TRBD1. Germline V lookup: CDR1 LNHNV, CDR2 YYDKDF (reference sequence). CDR3 size: 14 residues. V lost 6 bases, J lost 7 bases, and 8 bases stayed unmatched. CDR3 DNA sequence: TGTGCCACCAGTGAAAGGGGGCCGAGTGAAAAACTGTTTTTT. Translating it yields CATSERGPSEKLFF. The complete variable domain, with remaining parts taken from reference TRBV15 and TRBJ1-4, reads DAMVIQNPRYQVTQFGKPVTLSCSQTLNHNVMYWYQQKSSQAPKLLFHYYDKDFNNEADTPDNFQSRRPNTSFCFLDIRSPGLGDTAMYLCATSERGPSEKLFFGSGTQLSVL.

This chain uses TRBV10-3 with TRBJ2-2, with TRBD2 matching over 9 bases. The V segment lost 5 bases and the J segment 0 bases; nucleotides outside the gene matches: 4. Looked up from germline, CDR1 is ENHRY and CDR2 is SYGVKD. The CDR3 is 16 residues long. DNA for the CDR3: TGTGCCATCAGTTTTAGCGGGGGACCGAACACCGGGGAGCTGTTTTTT. It codes for CAISFSGGPNTGELFF.

The gene calls are TRBV6-5 and TRBJ1-5; TRBD1 might be the D (5 bases). CDR1 and CDR2 (germline): MNHEY, SVGAGI. V lost 6 bases and J lost 4, with 16 bases in between. CDR3 length equals 15 residues. The CDR3 is CASSLPGGVNQPQHF. The CDR3 DNA sequence: TGTGCCAGCAGCCTCCCGGGGGGGGTTAATCAGCCCCAGCATTTT.

The chain combines TRBV5-6 with TRBJ1-5, with D possibly being TRBD1 (6 bases). Germline V gives CDR1 SGHDT, CDR2 YYEEEE. The CDR3 runs 16 residues. V was shortened by 4 bases and J by 4 bases, with 18 bases between the two germline ends. The CDR3: CASSAGTRPQNQPQHF. As DNA, the CDR3 is TGTGCCAGCAGCGCCGGGACAAGGCCACAGAATCAGCCCCAGCATTTT. Looking up the rest from reference TRBV5-6 and TRBJ1-5 gives the full variable domain: DAGVTQSPTHLIKTRGQQVTLRCSPKSGHDTVSWYQQALGQGPQFIFQYYEEEERQRGNFPDRFSGHQFPNYSSELNVNALLLGDSALYLCASSAGTRPQNQPQHFGDGTRLSIL.

The chain combines TRBV18 with TRBJ1-1; D is unresolved. CDR3 length equals 12 residues. CDR1 is KGHSH and CDR2 is LQKENI in the germline V gene. V lost 2 bases to trimming and J lost 4 bases, with 5 bases between them. CDR3 coding DNA: TGTGCCAGCTCACCAGTGGGCACTGAAGCTTTCTTT. It specifies CASSPVGTEAFF.

The chain combines TRBV12-3 or TRBV12-4 with TRBJ1-3; D is unresolved. The CDR3 is 13 residues long. V was cut by 4 bases and J by 0 bases, with 4 bases left in between. CDR3 DNA sequence: TGTGCCAGCAGTTACATCTCTGGAAACACCATATATTTT. Translation: CASSYISGNTIYF.

This chain connects TRBV15 to TRBJ1-6; D remains unclear. CDR1 and CDR2 (germline): LNHNV, YYDKDF (reference sequence). Trimming cost V 2 bases and J 7 bases, with 12 bases left between them. The CDR3 totals 15 residues. The CDR3 DNA reads as TGTGCCACCAGCAGAAGTGCGGGCAGCAATTCACCCCTCCACTTT. This sequence encodes CATSRSAGSNSPLHF.

This clone occurred once. CDR3 sequence (DNA): TGTGCCAGCAGCAACCTCAGGGGAAGGACGAACTATGGCTACACCTTC. This translates into CASSNLRGRTNYGYTF. This chain uses TRBV9 with TRBJ1-2; maybe TRBD1 (6 bases). Trimming removed 4 bases at V and 2 bases at J, with 18 bases between. Germline lookup yields CDR1 SGDLS and CDR2 YYNGEE. The CDR3 sequence is 16 residues long.

The rearrangement joins TRBV6-6 to TRBJ2-3; 8 positions agree with TRBD2. The CDR3 sequence is 14 residues long. Germline assignment: CDR1 MNHNY and CDR2 SVGAGI (reference sequence). After removal of 3 bases from V and 1 base from J, the junction contained 0 bases not matched to a gene. The CDR3 sequence: CASSYSGGTDTQYF. For the CDR3, the DNA is TGTGCCAGCAGTTATAGCGGGGGCACAGATACGCAGTATTTT.